These T cell receptor beta chains were read from a single sample in a study of response to subunit inactivated influenza vaccine. MiXCR was run by TCRdb on the RT-PCR reads, yielding one entry per CDR3 protein. The data contain over 800,000 distinct CDR3 sequences, around 21% of them singletons. Source: PBMCs from blood, taken roughly 5 days after vaccination. The receptors derive from a man aged 50 or older who received an inactivated influenza vaccine. The CDR3 runs from the conserved cysteine through the conserved F or W. Each record gives: CDR3 protein, clone size, V gene, J gene, CDR3 length. Clone size appears in some rows only: once, few, many, or a class for an expanded clone.

CDR3aa: CASSSTGVSNQPQHF; abundance: .; v_gene: TRBV7-3; j_gene: TRBJ1-5; len: 15
CDR3aa: CASSQDHGYEQYF; abundance: few; v_gene: TRBV4-2; j_gene: TRBJ2-7; len: 13
CDR3aa: CASSLAGTGYRPQHF; abundance: .; v_gene: TRBV28; j_gene: TRBJ1-5; len: 15
CDR3aa: CSARDWTATGELFF; abundance: few; v_gene: TRBV20-1; j_gene: TRBJ2-2; len: 14
CDR3aa: CASGRQSSYNEQFF; abundance: few; v_gene: TRBV12-3/TRBV12-4; j_gene: TRBJ2-1; len: 14
CDR3aa: CASSPTGRTNAYTF; abundance: .; v_gene: TRBV7-3; j_gene: TRBJ1-2; len: 14
CDR3aa: CASSPKTSPLANEQFF; abundance: .; v_gene: TRBV7-9; j_gene: TRBJ2-1; len: 16
CDR3aa: CASRAGGGQYF; abundance: .; v_gene: TRBV27; j_gene: TRBJ2-7; len: 11
CDR3aa: CASSYSPQAGELFF; abundance: few; v_gene: TRBV6-5; j_gene: TRBJ2-2; len: 14
CDR3aa: CASSERTSGNREQFF; abundance: few; v_gene: TRBV2; j_gene: TRBJ2-1; len: 15
CDR3aa: CASSLRGFEGEQFF; abundance: few; v_gene: TRBV5-1; j_gene: TRBJ2-1; len: 14
CDR3aa: CASRPGGNEQFF; abundance: few; v_gene: TRBV28; j_gene: TRBJ2-1; len: 12
CDR3aa: CASPCRGPLYGYTF; abundance: few; v_gene: TRBV7-9; j_gene: TRBJ1-2; len: 14
CDR3aa: CASSLRDHYGYTF; abundance: few; v_gene: TRBV12-3/TRBV12-4; j_gene: TRBJ1-2; len: 13
CDR3aa: CSVEGGSTSYNEQFF; abundance: few; v_gene: TRBV29-1; j_gene: TRBJ2-1; len: 15
CDR3aa: CASSQERFTEKLFF; abundance: .; v_gene: TRBV4-1; j_gene: TRBJ1-4; len: 14
CDR3aa: CASSLGLVGTQYF; abundance: .; v_gene: TRBV5-5; j_gene: TRBJ2-3; len: 13
CDR3aa: CSVGQGYLGELFF; abundance: few; v_gene: TRBV29-1; j_gene: TRBJ2-2; len: 13
CDR3aa: CSAKGAGGFNEQFF; abundance: .; v_gene: TRBV20-1; j_gene: TRBJ2-1; len: 14
CDR3aa: CASSLSRSLTEAFF; abundance: .; v_gene: TRBV5-1; j_gene: TRBJ1-1; len: 14
CDR3aa: CASSDQEGEISYEQYF; abundance: few; v_gene: TRBV7-8; j_gene: TRBJ2-7; len: 16
CDR3aa: CSARTRGTGRWADTQYF; abundance: few; v_gene: TRBV20-1; j_gene: TRBJ2-3; len: 17
CDR3aa: CASSRGWRENSPLHF; abundance: .; v_gene: TRBV6-1; j_gene: TRBJ1-6; len: 15
CDR3aa: CSARWTGGSLDNSPLHF; abundance: few; v_gene: TRBV20-1; j_gene: TRBJ1-6; len: 17
CDR3aa: CASSGDSNTGELFF; abundance: .; v_gene: TRBV12-3/TRBV12-4; j_gene: TRBJ2-2; len: 14
CDR3aa: CSVSSGGPAKNIQYF; abundance: .; v_gene: TRBV20-1; j_gene: TRBJ2-4; len: 15
CDR3aa: CASSFAPGQETQYF; abundance: many; v_gene: TRBV12-3/TRBV12-4; j_gene: TRBJ2-5; len: 14
CDR3aa: CASSRAAGGGTDTQYF; abundance: few; v_gene: TRBV5-5; j_gene: TRBJ2-3; len: 16
CDR3aa: CASSPGFAYEQYF; abundance: few; v_gene: TRBV18; j_gene: TRBJ2-7; len: 13
CDR3aa: CASSLEYSGANVLTF; abundance: few; v_gene: TRBV5-4; j_gene: TRBJ2-6; len: 15
CDR3aa: CSARGLNTEAFF; abundance: many; v_gene: TRBV20-1; j_gene: TRBJ1-1; len: 12
CDR3aa: CASSRDRISGNTIYF; abundance: few; v_gene: TRBV6-1; j_gene: TRBJ1-3; len: 15
CDR3aa: CASSPDLLASTDTQYF; abundance: .; v_gene: TRBV25-1; j_gene: TRBJ2-3; len: 16
CDR3aa: CASSGLAGAQETQYF; abundance: few; v_gene: TRBV9; j_gene: TRBJ2-5; len: 15
CDR3aa: CASSYSIRIHDTQYF; abundance: .; v_gene: TRBV6-5; j_gene: TRBJ2-3; len: 15
CDR3aa: CAMSPGLLCIQYF; abundance: .; v_gene: TRBV4-2; j_gene: TRBJ2-4; len: 13
CDR3aa: CASSLGTWYGYTF; abundance: many; v_gene: TRBV12-3/TRBV12-4; j_gene: TRBJ1-2; len: 13
CDR3aa: CSASPSGGSGETQYF; abundance: .; v_gene: TRBV20-1; j_gene: TRBJ2-5; len: 15
CDR3aa: CASSLGGNTEAFF; abundance: many; v_gene: TRBV12-3/TRBV12-4; j_gene: TRBJ1-1; len: 13
CDR3aa: CASGLVNRERDEQYF; abundance: .; v_gene: TRBV12-5; j_gene: TRBJ2-7; len: 15
CDR3aa: CATEGNGGGYTF; abundance: once; v_gene: TRBV15; j_gene: TRBJ1-2; len: 12
CDR3aa: CASSASGGGRYEQYF; abundance: .; v_gene: TRBV9; j_gene: TRBJ2-7; len: 15
CDR3aa: CASSFSSSYNEQFF; abundance: many; v_gene: TRBV7-9; j_gene: TRBJ2-1; len: 14
CDR3aa: CASSKQGLIGANVLTF; abundance: .; v_gene: TRBV18; j_gene: TRBJ2-6; len: 16
CDR3aa: CASSQAGIGNTIYF; abundance: many; v_gene: TRBV4-1; j_gene: TRBJ1-3; len: 14
CDR3aa: CASSPQGNGETQYF; abundance: .; v_gene: TRBV5-1; j_gene: TRBJ2-5; len: 14
CDR3aa: CASSLRQTETQYF; abundance: few; v_gene: TRBV28; j_gene: TRBJ2-5; len: 13
CDR3aa: CSANRDRGSIVYTEAFF; abundance: few; v_gene: TRBV20-1; j_gene: TRBJ1-1; len: 17
CDR3aa: CASSDKGYGNTIYF; abundance: few; v_gene: TRBV6-1; j_gene: TRBJ1-3; len: 14
CDR3aa: CASSLGSQGEQFF; abundance: many; v_gene: TRBV7-3; j_gene: TRBJ2-1; len: 13
CDR3aa: CASRPPGHMLGEQFF; abundance: .; v_gene: TRBV12-3/TRBV12-4; j_gene: TRBJ2-1; len: 15
CDR3aa: CASSPSRETQYF; abundance: few; v_gene: TRBV7-2; j_gene: TRBJ2-5; len: 12